This T cell receptor (beta chain) was captured by sequencing in a study of T cells in Graves' hyperthyroidism and ophthalmopathy (dated by TCRdb to about 2019). Study-wide context: Peripheral blood samples were taken at initial diagnosis, before any treatment was given. A discovery cohort of fewer than 110 patients, 43 with Graves' ophthalmopathy and 57 with stable Graves' hyperthyroidism, was used to find distinguishing TCR V-J signatures. Prospective prediction of ophthalmopathy was tested in an independent validation cohort of some 20 hyperthyroidism patients and 15 to 17 patients who later progressed to ophthalmopathy. The 75 to 100 discovery patients were randomly split 7:3 into training and test sets. Thyroid tissue and blood T-cell repertoires from over 5 Graves' hyperthyroidism patients were also compared in the study. Once sampling was done, hyperthyroidism patients were given methimazole at a starting dose of 30 mg daily, whereas ophthalmopathy patients were given high-dose intravenous methylprednisolone. TCR Vbeta CDR3 sequencing of roughly 140 peripheral blood samples (over 40 ophthalmopathy, 75 or so hyperthyroidism and some 17 progressor patients) is reported in the paper.

A patient counted as having stable Graves' hyperthyroidism if no progression to ophthalmopathy occurred over 18 months of follow-up. Hyperthyroidism patients were newly diagnosed, with disease duration under 2 months, and aged 18 to 65 years. Any patient with an uncontrolled infection, another autoimmune disease, pregnancy or lactation was excluded. Diagnoses relied on clinical symptoms, serum thyroxine and TRAb, thyroid ultrasound and orbital computed tomography. PBMCs were separated from 10 ml of fresh peripheral blood using Ficoll-Paque density gradient centrifugation. Total RNA was extracted with Trizol reagent, and quality was checked on an Agilent 2100 Bioanalyzer. On the study overall, not on this receptor specifically: During validation, the model predicted progression to ophthalmopathy a median of approximately 6 months ahead of onset, with almost 71% sensitivity and roughly 75% specificity. Most expanded thyroid clonotypes (frequency above 0.001) were also found in blood, which suggests that blood repertoires may mirror thyroid immune responses. No statistical method was used to fix the sample size in advance, and group allocation was not hidden from the investigators. A 13 V-J signature model separated ophthalmopathy from stable hyperthyroidism, with roughly 88% sensitivity and 81.08% specificity in cross-validation and 80%/75% in testing.

V is cut back by 6 bases and J by 9 bases, with 12 bases in the junction unmatched. Based on the germline V gene, the CDR1 and CDR2 sequences are MNHEY and SVGEGT. The CDR3 covers 15 residues, taking in both the cysteine and the phenylalanine. Of the read, only the CDR3 DNA is kept; its 45 bases are in frame from base 1. The TCR beta CDR3 regions were amplified from RNA transcripts. For the first round of RT-PCR on the TCR CDR3, the HTBI primer set was used together with the Qiagen OneStep RT-PCR kit. The libraries were constructed in a second round of multiplex PCR and then size-selected and purified. Paired-end sequencing of the libraries was performed with 100 bp reads on an Illumina HiSeq2000. The authors' analysis ran thus. SOAPnuke was used to process the raw data, throwing out any read that contained adapters or uncalled bases, had a mean Phred below 15, or lacked an exact constant-primer or identifier match. COPE v1.2.5 was used to merge the high-quality paired reads, and each unique nucleotide sequence was defined as a clonotype. MiTCR v1.1 was used to align the clonotypes against IMGT TRBV, TRBD and TRBJ reference segments. The analysis included only V-J combinations with a frequency above 0.0001, which together covered approximately 99% of the repertoires. The TCS score was defined as the ratio of F50 (clonal expansion) to E x V (chaos), calculated using BLOSUM62-based TCRdist between CDR3 peptides within each V-J. Welch's t-statistics and random forest reduced 514 V-J features to 10 to 15, which were used in a naive Bayes classifier (R e1071). TCRdb cleaned the public reads at Q25 with fastp, built clones with MiXCR and kept in-frame beta chains. Every entry covers one CDR3 protein and lists the most common genes and DNA from its rows. The V and J calls reflect TCRdb's pipeline rather than the authors' work. Across this sample there are approximately 710,000 distinct CDR3 sequences, with around 15% seen only once. 15% to 17% of the sample comes from the top ten.

About this clonotype itself: What this receptor recognizes is not known. Per-base qualities were not stored, and no clone one base away is much larger.

The sequence was collected from a man aged 50 or older with Graves' hyperthyroidism. The V and J genes are TRBV6-2 or TRBV6-3 and TRBJ2-3; 10 nucleotides in the junction match TRBD1. Source material: blood. The bases read TGTGCCAGCAGGTCCGTCCCGGGACAGGGGATGACGCAGTATTTT. Translated, it gives CASRSVPGQGMTQYF.